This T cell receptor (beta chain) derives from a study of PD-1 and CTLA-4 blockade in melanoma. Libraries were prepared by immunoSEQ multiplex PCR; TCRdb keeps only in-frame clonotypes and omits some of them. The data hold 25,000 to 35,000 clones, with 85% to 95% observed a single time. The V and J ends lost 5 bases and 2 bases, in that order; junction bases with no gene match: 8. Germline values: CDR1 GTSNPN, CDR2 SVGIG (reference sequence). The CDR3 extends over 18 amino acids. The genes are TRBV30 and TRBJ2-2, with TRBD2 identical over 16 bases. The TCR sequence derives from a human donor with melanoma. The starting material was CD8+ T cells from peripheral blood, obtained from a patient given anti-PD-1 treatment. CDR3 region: CAWAPGLAGGVNTGELFF. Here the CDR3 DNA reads TGTGCCTGGGCCCCGGGACTAGCGGGGGGGGTAAACACCGGGGAGCTGTTTTTT.